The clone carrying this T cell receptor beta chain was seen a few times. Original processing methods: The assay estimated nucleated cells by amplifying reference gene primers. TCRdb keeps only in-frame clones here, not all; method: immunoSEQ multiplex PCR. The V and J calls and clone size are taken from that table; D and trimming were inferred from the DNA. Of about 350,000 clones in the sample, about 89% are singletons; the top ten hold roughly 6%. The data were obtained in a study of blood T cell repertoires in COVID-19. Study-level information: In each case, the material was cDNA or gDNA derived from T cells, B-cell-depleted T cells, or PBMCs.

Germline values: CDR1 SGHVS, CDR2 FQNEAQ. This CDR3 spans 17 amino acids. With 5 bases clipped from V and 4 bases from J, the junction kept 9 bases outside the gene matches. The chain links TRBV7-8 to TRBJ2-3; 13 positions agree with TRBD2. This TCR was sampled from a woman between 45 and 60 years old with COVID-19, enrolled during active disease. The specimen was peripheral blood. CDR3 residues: CASSMRRTSGRADTQYF. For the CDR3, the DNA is TGTGCCAGCAGCATGAGAAGGACTAGCGGGAGAGCAGATACGCAGTATTTT. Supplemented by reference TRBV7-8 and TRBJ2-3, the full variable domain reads GAGVSQSPRYKVAKRGQDVALRCDPISGHVSLFWYQQALGQGPEFLTYFQNEAQLDKSGLPSDRFFAERPEGSVSTLKIQRTQQEDSAVYLCASSMRRTSGRADTQYFGPGTRLTVL.